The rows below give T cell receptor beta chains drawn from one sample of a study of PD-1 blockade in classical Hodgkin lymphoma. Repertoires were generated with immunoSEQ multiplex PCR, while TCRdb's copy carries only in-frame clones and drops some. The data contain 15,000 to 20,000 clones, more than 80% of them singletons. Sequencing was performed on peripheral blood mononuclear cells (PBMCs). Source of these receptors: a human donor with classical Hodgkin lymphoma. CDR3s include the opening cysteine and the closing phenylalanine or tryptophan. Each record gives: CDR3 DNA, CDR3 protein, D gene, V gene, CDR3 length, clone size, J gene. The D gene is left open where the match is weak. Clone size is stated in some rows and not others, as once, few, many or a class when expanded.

CDR3 DNA: TGTGCCAGCTGGGAGGGGCGGGCTATTGCCTACGAGCAGTACTTC
CDR3 protein: CASWEGRAIAYEQYF
D gene: TRBD2
V gene: TRBV6-6
CDR3 length: 15
clone size: once
J gene: TRBJ2-7

CDR3 DNA: TGTGCCAGCAGCTTGGGACATCGCACAGATACGCAGTATTTT
CDR3 protein: CASSLGHRTDTQYF
D gene: .
V gene: TRBV11-3
CDR3 length: 14
clone size: .
J gene: TRBJ2-3

CDR3 DNA: TGCAGCGTTGTGAGCCTAGCGGGAGCGAATGAGCAGTTCTTC
CDR3 protein: CSVVSLAGANEQFF
D gene: TRBD2
V gene: TRBV29-1
CDR3 length: 14
clone size: .
J gene: TRBJ2-1

CDR3 DNA: TGCGCCAGCAGTCGCACTACAGGGGAGGGGACTAGCGGGAGGGAAAACACCGGGGAGCTGTTTTTT
CDR3 protein: CASSRTTGEGTSGRENTGELFF
D gene: TRBD2
V gene: TRBV23-1
CDR3 length: 22
clone size: once
J gene: TRBJ2-2

CDR3 DNA: TGTGCCAGCAGTGACCCTTACAGGGCCCAGTTGGCGGAGCAGTACTTC
CDR3 protein: CASSDPYRAQLAEQYF
D gene: .
V gene: TRBV2
CDR3 length: 16
clone size: .
J gene: TRBJ2-7

CDR3 DNA: TGTGCCAGCACCGAACCGGGGACAGGGACAGATACGCAGTATTTT
CDR3 protein: CASTEPGTGTDTQYF
D gene: TRBD1
V gene: TRBV28
CDR3 length: 15
clone size: .
J gene: TRBJ2-3

CDR3 DNA: TGTGCCTGGAGTGGTGGGAGGAATTCACCCCTCCACTTT
CDR3 protein: CAWSGGRNSPLHF
D gene: .
V gene: TRBV30
CDR3 length: 13
clone size: .
J gene: TRBJ1-6

CDR3 DNA: TGCAGCGCCCGAGGGGGATACGAGCAGTACTTC
CDR3 protein: CSARGGYEQYF
D gene: .
V gene: TRBV29-1
CDR3 length: 11
clone size: .
J gene: TRBJ2-7

CDR3 DNA: TGTGCCAGCAAGCCGAGCTCTGGAAACACCATATATTTT
CDR3 protein: CASKPSSGNTIYF
D gene: .
V gene: TRBV6-5
CDR3 length: 13
clone size: .
J gene: TRBJ1-3

CDR3 DNA: TGTGCCAGCAGACTAAAGGGGGCAGATACGCAGTATTTT
CDR3 protein: CASRLKGADTQYF
D gene: .
V gene: TRBV6-1
CDR3 length: 13
clone size: .
J gene: TRBJ2-3

CDR3 DNA: TGTGCCAGCAGTTTCGGGGCAGGCTCTCCTGGTGGCTACACCTTC
CDR3 protein: CASSFGAGSPGGYTF
D gene: .
V gene: TRBV27
CDR3 length: 15
clone size: .
J gene: TRBJ1-2

CDR3 DNA: TGTGCCAGCAGGGCACAGGGTTGGGGGCAGCCCCAGCATTTT
CDR3 protein: CASRAQGWGQPQHF
D gene: .
V gene: TRBV6-1
CDR3 length: 14
clone size: few
J gene: TRBJ1-5

CDR3 DNA: TGTGCCAGCACCTTGGACCTCAACTATGGCTACACCTTC
CDR3 protein: CASTLDLNYGYTF
D gene: .
V gene: TRBV9
CDR3 length: 13
clone size: .
J gene: TRBJ1-2

CDR3 DNA: TGCAGCGCGCGGGACACCAAAAACATTCAGTACTTC
CDR3 protein: CSARDTKNIQYF
D gene: .
V gene: TRBV29-1
CDR3 length: 12
clone size: .
J gene: TRBJ2-4

CDR3 DNA: TGTGCCAGCAGTGATAACACTGAAGCTTTCTTT
CDR3 protein: CASSDNTEAFF
D gene: .
V gene: TRBV6-1
CDR3 length: 11
clone size: .
J gene: TRBJ1-1

CDR3 DNA: TGTGCCAGCAGCCCACAGGGGACTATGAACACTGAAGCTTTCTTT
CDR3 protein: CASSPQGTMNTEAFF
D gene: TRBD1
V gene: TRBV7-9
CDR3 length: 15
clone size: .
J gene: TRBJ1-1

CDR3 DNA: TGCGCCAGCAGCCCCTGGCTAGCGGGATACACAGATACGCAGTATTTT
CDR3 protein: CASSPWLAGYTDTQYF
D gene: TRBD2
V gene: TRBV4-1
CDR3 length: 16
clone size: .
J gene: TRBJ2-3

CDR3 DNA: TGTGCCAGCAGCCATTTAACTAGCGGGAGCGTGGATGAGCAGTTCTTC
CDR3 protein: CASSHLTSGSVDEQFF
D gene: TRBD2
V gene: TRBV14
CDR3 length: 16
clone size: once
J gene: TRBJ2-1

CDR3 DNA: TGTGCCAGCAGTGAAGCGCGGGCAGGGGGCTACGAGCAGTACTTC
CDR3 protein: CASSEARAGGYEQYF
D gene: TRBD1
V gene: TRBV2
CDR3 length: 15
clone size: .
J gene: TRBJ2-7

CDR3 DNA: TGTGCCAGCACCCACAGAGCCGCTCAGCCCCAGCATTTT
CDR3 protein: CASTHRAAQPQHF
D gene: .
V gene: TRBV6-1
CDR3 length: 13
clone size: .
J gene: TRBJ1-5

CDR3 DNA: TGTGCCAGCAGCTCCCAGGGGGGGACCTACGAGCAGTACTTC
CDR3 protein: CASSSQGGTYEQYF
D gene: .
V gene: TRBV12-1
CDR3 length: 14
clone size: .
J gene: TRBJ2-7

CDR3 DNA: TGCGCCAGCAGCGCCGCAGGGGGCTCCTACGAGCAGTACTTC
CDR3 protein: CASSAAGGSYEQYF
D gene: TRBD1
V gene: TRBV5-1
CDR3 length: 14
clone size: .
J gene: TRBJ2-7

CDR3 DNA: TGTGCCAGTAGTGAACAGGGACCCTATGGCTACACCTTC
CDR3 protein: CASSEQGPYGYTF
D gene: .
V gene: TRBV19
CDR3 length: 13
clone size: .
J gene: TRBJ1-2

CDR3 DNA: TGTGCCAGCAGTGAAAGCCAGCCACTTTACTACGAGCAGTACTTC
CDR3 protein: CASSESQPLYYEQYF
D gene: .
V gene: TRBV2
CDR3 length: 15
clone size: .
J gene: TRBJ2-7

CDR3 DNA: TGTGCCAGCAGCTCCGGCTATGGCTACACCTTC
CDR3 protein: CASSSGYGYTF
D gene: .
V gene: TRBV5-6
CDR3 length: 11
clone size: .
J gene: TRBJ1-2

CDR3 DNA: TGTGCCAGCAGTGACCGGCACAGACAGGGGAGTAAGTACTTC
CDR3 protein: CASSDRHRQGSKYF
D gene: TRBD1
V gene: TRBV2
CDR3 length: 14
clone size: .
J gene: TRBJ2-7

CDR3 DNA: TGTGCCAGTAGTCTCCAGCGGGAGGGTAAAGATACGCAGTATTTT
CDR3 protein: CASSLQREGKDTQYF
D gene: TRBD2
V gene: TRBV19
CDR3 length: 15
clone size: .
J gene: TRBJ2-3

CDR3 DNA: TGTGCCACCAGCAGATCCTTTCCCAAGCCGGGACAGGGGGCCTACGAGCAGTACTTC
CDR3 protein: CATSRSFPKPGQGAYEQYF
D gene: TRBD1
V gene: TRBV15
CDR3 length: 19
clone size: .
J gene: TRBJ2-7

CDR3 DNA: TGCAGCGCGGACGGGGGGCAAGAGACCCAGTACTTC
CDR3 protein: CSADGGQETQYF
D gene: TRBD2
V gene: TRBV29-1
CDR3 length: 12
clone size: .
J gene: TRBJ2-5

CDR3 DNA: TGTGCCAGCAGTGAATTACCTGTCGGACAGGTTTACAATGAGCAGTTCTTC
CDR3 protein: CASSELPVGQVYNEQFF
D gene: TRBD1
V gene: TRBV25-1
CDR3 length: 17
clone size: .
J gene: TRBJ2-1

CDR3 DNA: TGTGCCAGCAGCCCGGAAGGGGACGCCGGATTCAATGAGCAGTTCTTC
CDR3 protein: CASSPEGDAGFNEQFF
D gene: .
V gene: TRBV4-2
CDR3 length: 16
clone size: .
J gene: TRBJ2-1

CDR3 DNA: TGTGCCAGCAGTCCGAGACAGAGCGGAGCTTTCTTT
CDR3 protein: CASSPRQSGAFF
D gene: .
V gene: TRBV28
CDR3 length: 12
clone size: .
J gene: TRBJ1-1

CDR3 DNA: TGCGCCAGCCGTCCCGGCACTCTAGCGGGACGTACAGATACGCAGTATTTT
CDR3 protein: CASRPGTLAGRTDTQYF
D gene: TRBD2
V gene: TRBV4-1
CDR3 length: 17
clone size: .
J gene: TRBJ2-3